Presented here are 2 T cell receptor beta chains from one specimen sequenced in a study of CXCR3-negative and CXCR3-positive naive CD8 T cells. Study-wide results and limits: Naive cells that were CXCR3-positive had more hydrophobic TRB CDR3s (compared with CXCR3-negative naive cells).

These receptors have no identified antigens. The libraries of TRB cDNA were prepared using 5' RACE with UMI labels. Reprocessing the 5' RACE reads, TCRdb reports a single entry for every CDR3 protein and omits DNA. The listing contains nearly 90,000 distinct CDR3 sequences. The specimen sequenced was naive CXCR3+ CD8+ T cells from blood. The subset was: CD45RO-CCR7+CD27+CD95- naive CD8+ T cells expressing CXCR3 (TNR3+). The source of these receptors is a human donor in good health. Some clones in this sample may be carry-over from other donors' samples.

The V and J genes are TRBV28 and TRBJ2-7; the D gene TCRdb calls, TRBD1, cannot be checked with no DNA. There are 15 residues in the CDR3. Per the germline V gene, CDR1 is MDHEN and CDR2 is SYDVKM. The CDR3: CASSLGDRPRGEQYF.

The genes are TRBV28 and TRBJ2-7; TCRdb reports TRBD2, a call that lacks DNA to check it against. Germline lookup yields CDR1 MDHEN and CDR2 SYDVKM. The CDR3 covers 15 residues. CDR3 in amino acids: CASSPGLAGTYEQYF.